This T cell receptor beta chain was captured by sequencing in a study of blood T cell repertoires in COVID-19. Only in-frame clones appear in the TCRdb table, and some are missing; sequencing was by immunoSEQ multiplex PCR. The data show more than 150,000 clones, roughly 90% seen once. This clonotype originated in a man between 65 and 80 years old with active or convalescent COVID-19. The specimen sequenced was peripheral blood.

The CDR3, as DNA: TGTGCCAGCAGTTCACAGGGTCGAGGCACCGGGGAGCTGTTTTTT. Translation: CASSSQGRGTGELFF. J is TRBJ2-2 and V is TRBV6-6, with D perhaps matching TRBD1 (6 bases). The CDR3 covers 15 residues. V lost 4 bases, J lost 4 bases, and 13 bases lay in between. Germline CDR1 reads MNHNY; CDR2 reads SVGAGI (reference sequence).